These 25 T cell receptor beta chains were sequenced from one sample in a study of T cell responses to AZD1222 COVID-19 vaccine. Profiling relied on immunoSEQ multiplex PCR, and the TCRdb table lists in-frame clones only, not all of them. The table shows 100,000 to 150,000 clones, with approximately 84% occurring only once. The material was peripheral blood, obtained on day 0 of AZD1222 vaccination. The source of these receptors is an adult in good health.

V usage is TRBV4-2 and J usage is TRBJ2-2, with unresolved D. Trimming removed 2 bases at V and 1 base at J, with 14 bases between. Germline CDR1 reads LGHNA; CDR2 reads YNFKEQ. This CDR3 has 17 residues. The CDR3 DNA reads TGTGCCAGCAGCCAAACACCTTTCGGAGAGAACACCGGGGAGCTGTTTTTT. Amino acids: CASSQTPFGENTGELFF.

The chain's CDR3 is CASSLNRGPGELFF. The CDR3 DNA reads TGTGCCAGCAGCCTAAACAGGGGGCCCGGGGAGCTGTTTTTT. This chain connects TRBV7-2 to TRBJ2-2, with 9 bases matching TRBD1. Germline V gene lookup returns CDR1 SGHTA and CDR2 FQGNSA. The CDR3 spans 14 residues. The V gene end was trimmed by 5 bases and the J gene end by 6 bases; junction bases not matched to a gene: 4. Based on the CDR3 plus reference TRBV7-2 and TRBJ2-2, the full variable domain is GAGVSQSPSNKVTEKGKDVELRCDPISGHTALYWYRQSLGQGLEFLIYFQGNSAPDKSGLPSDRFSAERTGGSVSTLTIQRTQQEDSAVYLCASSLNRGPGELFFGEGSRLTVL.

The table lists this clone with a few counts. CDR3 residues: CASSLDRGREQYF. Here the CDR3 DNA reads TGTGCCAGCAGCTTAGATAGGGGGCGTGAGCAGTACTTC. This sequence joins TRBV11-2 and TRBJ2-7; TRBD1 agrees at 7 bases. The CDR3 has 13 residues. Trimming took 0 bases from V and 7 from J; bases not matched to a gene: 3. Germline CDR1 and CDR2: SGHAT and FQNNGV.

The chain combines TRBV4-1 with TRBJ2-7; D might be TRBD1 (5 bases). CDR1 and CDR2 from the germline V gene are MGHRA and YSYEKL. The CDR3 is made up of 15 amino acids. Trimming cost V 4 bases and J 1 base, with 14 bases left between them. In DNA form, the CDR3 reads TGCGCCAGCAGCCCCGGACACTCCCGTTCCTACGAGCAGTACTTC. Translating gives CASSPGHSRSYEQYF.

This clone was seen a single time. The rearrangement uses TRBV7-9 and TRBJ2-1, with D possibly being TRBD2 (6 bases). Germline CDR1 SEHNR, CDR2 FQNEAQ (reference sequence). The CDR3 runs to 15 residues. Trimming left V 5 bases short and J 4 bases short, with 15 bases between. This CDR3 is CASSPGSGGYNEQFF. The CDR3 coding sequence is TGTGCCAGCAGCCCAGGGTCCGGAGGGTACAATGAGCAGTTCTTC. The entire variable domain, with the rest obtained from reference TRBV7-9 and TRBJ2-1, is as follows: DTGVSQNPRHKITKRGQNVTFRCDPISEHNRLYWYRQTLGQGPEFLTYFQNEAQLEKSRLLSDRFSAERPKGSFSTLEIQRTEQGDSAMYLCASSPGSGGYNEQFFGPGTRLTVL.

This clone was seen a few times. This chain uses TRBV5-1 with TRBJ1-2; D is undetermined. V was pared by 2 bases and J by 0 bases, with 2 bases between. There are 12 residues in the CDR3. Germline loops: CDR1 SGHRS, CDR2 YFSETQ. The CDR3 sequence is CASSFTNYGYTF. The DNA of the CDR3 is TGCGCCAGCAGCTTCACTAACTATGGCTACACCTTC. Full variable domain (remainder filled in from reference TRBV5-1 and TRBJ1-2): KAGVTQTPRYLIKTRGQQVTLSCSPISGHRSVSWYQQTPGQGLQFLFEYFSETQRNKGNFPGRFSGRQFSNSRSEMNVSTLELGDSALYLCASSFTNYGYTFGSGTRLTVV.

In its sample, this clone was seen once. The chain links TRBV2 to TRBJ2-7; D gene uncertain. CDR1 is SNHLY and CDR2 is FYNNEI in the germline V gene. V lost 5 bases and J 6 bases, leaving 14 bases between the germline ends. The CDR3 consists of 13 residues. Written as DNA, the CDR3 is TGTGCCAGCAGTCCTCCGCCGGTGGGCGAGCAGTACTTC. This encodes CASSPPPVGEQYF.

J is TRBJ1-4 and V is TRBV18; weak D call: TRBD1 (5 bases). V shed 6 bases and J shed 7 bases, with 18 bases lying between them. Per germline, CDR1 KGHSH and CDR2 LQKENI. This CDR3 is 15 amino acids long. CDR3: CASSPKRGWSEKLFF. The CDR3 nucleotides read TGTGCCAGCTCCCCTAAGAGGGGATGGAGTGAAAAACTGTTTTTT.

J is TRBJ2-6 and V is TRBV15; D not certain. V dropped 0 bases and J dropped 2 bases, with 5 bases sitting between them. The CDR3 extends over 15 amino acids. Germline-derived CDR1 and CDR2 are LNHNV and YYDKDF (reference sequence). The CDR3 is CATSREDAGANVLTF. In nucleotides, the CDR3 is TGTGCCACCAGCAGAGAGGATGCTGGGGCCAACGTCCTGACTTTC.

The chain employs TRBV4-2 and TRBJ2-1, with D maybe TRBD2 (5 bases). The V gene's germline CDR1 is LGHNA and CDR2 YNFKEQ. The CDR3 loop spans 14 amino acids. V shed 8 bases and J shed 0 bases, with 11 bases lying between them. The CDR3 spells CASGRASSYNEQFF. In nucleotides, the CDR3 is TGTGCCAGCGGGAGAGCCTCCTCCTACAATGAGCAGTTCTTC.

The J gene is TRBJ2-2, the V gene TRBV7-9; 7 bases map to TRBD2. Germline CDR1 and CDR2: SEHNR and FQNEAQ (reference sequence). The CDR3 length is 15 residues. After removal of 5 bases from V and 6 bases from J, the junction contained 9 bases not matched to a gene. Written as DNA, the CDR3 is TGTGCCAGCAGCCCTTCCCTTCGGGGGGCCGGGGAGCTGTTTTTT. Residues: CASSPSLRGAGELFF.

The chain joins TRBV7-2 to TRBJ1-1; D perhaps matches TRBD1 (6 bases). The CDR3 totals 16 residues. Germline assignment: CDR1 SGHTA and CDR2 FQGNSA. The germline V and J ends were trimmed by 4 bases and 5 bases, with 20 bases remaining between them. CDR3 loop: CASSSRGPRGGTEAFF. The CDR3 region has the DNA TGTGCCAGCAGCTCCAGGGGCCCCAGGGGAGGGACTGAAGCTTTCTTT.

This clone was seen a handful of times. The chain joins TRBV27 to TRBJ2-2; weak D call: TRBD2 (5 bases). Trimming removed 4 bases from V and 0 bases from J, with 9 bases in between. Germline values: CDR1 MNHEY, CDR2 SMNVEV (reference sequence). This CDR3 is 15 amino acids long. CDR3 region: CASSSGVTNTGELFF. The CDR3 bases are TGTGCCAGCAGTTCCGGGGTTACGAACACCGGGGAGCTGTTTTTT.

The chain recombines TRBV6-2 or TRBV6-3 with TRBJ2-7; D is unclear. V gave up 0 bases and J gave up 2 bases, with 8 bases separating them. This CDR3 region has 14 residues. Germline CDR1 reads MNHEY; CDR2 reads SVGEGT. The CDR3 nucleotides read TGTGCCAGCAGTTACTCGAATGCCCCCTACGAGCAGTACTTC. This sequence encodes CASSYSNAPYEQYF.

V and J are TRBV28 and TRBJ2-7, with a tentative D call TRBD1 (5 bases). Germline lookup yields CDR1 MDHEN and CDR2 SYDVKM. CDR3 length: 14 residues. The V and J ends lost 2 bases and 3 bases respectively, with 11 bases between them. The CDR3 DNA is TGTGCCAGCAGTTTAGACAGATTCGGCTACGAGCAGTACTTC. Amino acid sequence: CASSLDRFGYEQYF.

V and J are TRBV5-1 and TRBJ1-2; the D is unclear. CDR3 length: 14 residues. Germline-derived CDR1 and CDR2 are SGHRS and YFSETQ. Deletions cut 0 bases from V and 8 bases from J, with 14 bases between. The CDR3 bases are TGCGCCAGCAGCTTGGTGGGCTCGACGGGAGGCTACACCTTC. It encodes CASSLVGSTGGYTF.

This clone has more than one count but fewer than ten. The CDR3 spells CASSQGVSVAGSNEQFF. Here the CDR3 DNA reads TGTGCCAGCAGCCAAGGGGTTTCGGTAGCGGGGTCCAATGAGCAGTTCTTC. This chain joins TRBV4-2 and TRBJ2-1; 8 bases fit TRBD2. In germline, CDR1 is LGHNA, CDR2 YNFKEQ. The CDR3 totals 17 residues. V gave up 1 base and J gave up 6 bases; unmatched junction bases: 11.

This chain uses TRBV19 with TRBJ1-6; D gene uncertain. The ends were cut back, 6 bases at V and 0 bases at J, with 9 bases in the middle. Per germline, CDR1 LNHDA and CDR2 SQIVND (reference sequence). CDR3 length: 15 residues. This CDR3 is CASRGMSSYNSPLHF. The CDR3 nucleotides read TGTGCCAGTAGGGGAATGAGCTCCTATAATTCACCCCTCCACTTT.

The rearrangement uses TRBV18 and TRBJ2-3; 10 nucleotides agree with TRBD1. J lost 7 bases, V lost 1 base, and 5 bases had no gene match. CDR3 length: 15 residues. Germline loops: CDR1 KGHSH, CDR2 LQKENI. For the CDR3, the DNA is TGTGCCAGCTCACCACAGGGGACAGGGGTAAATACGCAGTATTTT. Its translation is CASSPQGTGVNTQYF.

The V and J genes are TRBV30 and TRBJ1-2; 8 positions match TRBD1. The CDR3 has 16 amino acids. Trimming cost V 0 bases and J 8 bases; bases outside gene matches: 14. From germline, CDR1 is GTSNPN and CDR2 SVGIG (reference sequence). The CDR3 nucleotides read TGTGCCTGGAGTGTCAAACTCCGGACAGGGACGGACGGCTACACCTTC. Its protein product is CAWSVKLRTGTDGYTF.

This chain uses TRBV29-1 with TRBJ1-3, with D unclear. The germline V and J ends were trimmed by 5 bases and 0 bases, with 8 bases remaining between them. The CDR3 is 13 residues long. In germline, CDR1 is SQVTM, CDR2 ANQGSEA. CDR3 nucleotides: TGCAGCGTTTTGTACAACTCTGGAAACACCATATATTTT. It translates to CSVLYNSGNTIYF.

Only a few counts were recorded for this clone. The chain links TRBV6-6 to TRBJ2-2; D unclear. The CDR3 has 14 amino acids. V was cut by 8 bases and J by 2 bases, with 12 bases left in between. Germline V gives CDR1 MNHNY, CDR2 SVGAGI (reference sequence). The CDR3 loop is CASRQSGNTGELFF. As DNA, the CDR3 is TGTGCCAGCCGTCAGTCTGGTAACACCGGGGAGCTGTTTTTT.

The chain joins TRBV6-1 to TRBJ2-7; D is uncertain. V lost 6 bases and J lost 11, with 20 bases in between. Per germline, CDR1 MNHNS and CDR2 SASEGT. This CDR3 region has 13 residues. In DNA, the CDR3 is TGTGCCAGCAGCCCCCAGGAGCTCGATTTTAAGTACTTC. It encodes CASSPQELDFKYF.

The V and J genes are TRBV6-2 or TRBV6-3 and TRBJ1-6; D not resolved. Germline V gives CDR1 MNHEY, CDR2 SVGEGT. V lost 4 bases to trimming and J lost 0 bases, with 4 bases between them. This CDR3 has 14 amino acids. DNA for the CDR3: TGTGCCAGCAGTTTTCGCTCCTATAATTCACCCCTCCACTTT. This codes for CASSFRSYNSPLHF.

The chain uses TRBV7-2 and TRBJ2-5; 11 bases fit TRBD2. Germline assignment: CDR1 SGHTA and CDR2 FQGNSA. The CDR3 totals 16 residues. The V segment lost 6 bases and the J segment 1 base; nucleotides outside the gene matches: 7. CDR3: CASRPHSGGAQETQYF. In DNA, the CDR3 is TGTGCCAGCAGGCCACATAGCGGGGGGGCCCAAGAGACCCAGTACTTC.